The 8 T cell receptor beta chains given below trace back to one sample, sequenced in a study of post-analysis software for immune sequencing data. General observations from the study: Relative to controls, patients had about five TRBV segments at higher frequency, with TRBV5-6, TRBV5-1 and TRBV20-1 among these.

Each TCR beta cDNA library carried unique molecular identifiers. TCRdb re-called the PCR reads with MiXCR, one entry per CDR3 protein. The sample contains more than 350,000 distinct CDR3 sequences, less than 40% of which appear only once. Antigens of these TCRs are unknown. Sequencing used blood. The receptor source for this set is a girl aged 2-10 years with multiple sclerosis.

This clonotype was recorded once. The chain couples TRBV7-2 to TRBJ2-5; D ambiguous. V gave up 9 bases and J gave up 1 base, with 15 bases separating them. Germline CDR1 SGHTA, CDR2 FQGNSA. The CDR3 has 14 residues. CDR3 region: CASKVRGSQETQYF. The CDR3 DNA sequence: TGTGCCAGTAAAGTGCGCGGTTCCCAAGAGACCCAGTACTTC.

CDR3 bases: TGCGCCAGCAGCTTCGGGTTAATGGAAAACAATGAAAAACTGTTTTTT. Translated, it gives CASSFGLMENNEKLFF. The chain carries TRBV5-1 and TRBJ1-4; D is unclear. V lost 2 bases, J lost 5 bases, and 16 bases lay in between. Looked up from germline, CDR1 is SGHRS and CDR2 is YFSETQ. The CDR3 runs 16 residues.

V usage is TRBV18 and J usage is TRBJ2-1; TRBD2 agrees at 8 bases. With V trimmed by 1 base and J by 10 bases, 15 bases remained unmatched. Germline loops: CDR1 KGHSH, CDR2 LQKENI. The length of the CDR3 is 17 residues. The CDR3 region has the DNA TGTGCCAGCTCACCACTCGCCGGGAGGGCCTCAGGATCCGAGCAGTTCTTC. It codes for CASSPLAGRASGSEQFF.

This chain links TRBV7-9 with TRBJ1-4; D gene uncertain. V gave up 4 bases and J gave up 7 bases, with 4 bases separating them. CDR3 length: 11 amino acids. Per germline, CDR1 SEHNR and CDR2 FQNEAQ (reference sequence). The CDR3 DNA reads TGTGCCAGCAGCTCTTTTGAAAAACTGTTTTTT. It translates to CASSSFEKLFF.

There are a few counts of this clonotype. The chain joins TRBV4-2 to TRBJ1-2; D is unclear. Germline V lookup: CDR1 LGHNA, CDR2 YNFKEQ. The CDR3 contains 14 residues. The V and J ends lost 0 bases and 3 bases respectively, with 8 bases between them. CDR3 DNA: TGTGCCAGCAGCCAAGACGGCAGTTACTATGGCTACACCTTC. It specifies CASSQDGSYYGYTF.

CDR3 residues: CASRKGTGNYYEQYF. The CDR3 region has the DNA TGTGCCAGCAGGAAGGGGACAGGGAACTACTACGAGCAGTACTTC. This rearrangement joins TRBV2 to TRBJ2-7; 9 bases align to TRBD1. CDR1 is SNHLY, CDR2 FYNNEI, per germline. The CDR3 is 15 amino acids. V trimming: 6 bases; J trimming: 3 bases; junction bases outside the gene matches: 9.

The gene calls are TRBV4-1 and TRBJ2-1; TRBD2 matches 12 bases. The CDR3 loop spans 16 amino acids. CDR1 is MGHRA and CDR2 is YSYEKL in the germline V gene. Unmatched junction bases numbered 5, after V lost 1 base and J lost 7 bases. CDR3 sequence reads: CASSQGPSGGANEQFF. The CDR3 DNA reads as TGCGCCAGCAGCCAAGGGCCTAGCGGGGGGGCGAATGAGCAGTTCTTC.

The chain carries TRBV3-1 and TRBJ2-5, with TRBD1 matching over 8 bases. The length of the CDR3 is 13 residues. Germline V gives CDR1 LGHDT, CDR2 YNNKEL (reference sequence). J gave up 4 bases and V 4 bases, and 2 bases lay outside the gene matches. Here the CDR3 reads CASSRDRRETQYF. The CDR3 DNA follows: TGTGCCAGCAGCCGGGACAGGCGAGAGACCCAGTACTTC.